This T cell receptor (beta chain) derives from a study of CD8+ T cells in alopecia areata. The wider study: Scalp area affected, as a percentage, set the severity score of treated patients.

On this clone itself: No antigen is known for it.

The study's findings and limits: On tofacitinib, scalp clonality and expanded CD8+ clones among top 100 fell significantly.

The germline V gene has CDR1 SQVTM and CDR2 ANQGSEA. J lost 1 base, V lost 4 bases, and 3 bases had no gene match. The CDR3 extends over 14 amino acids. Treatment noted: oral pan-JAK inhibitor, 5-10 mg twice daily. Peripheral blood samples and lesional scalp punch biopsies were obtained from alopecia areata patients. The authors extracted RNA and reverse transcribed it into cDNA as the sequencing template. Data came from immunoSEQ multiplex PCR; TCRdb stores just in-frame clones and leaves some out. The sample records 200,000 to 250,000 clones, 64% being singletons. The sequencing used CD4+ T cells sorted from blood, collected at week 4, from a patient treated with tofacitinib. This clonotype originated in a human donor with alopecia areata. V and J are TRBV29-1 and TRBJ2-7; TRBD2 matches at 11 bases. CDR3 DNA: TGCAGCGTTGCGGCTAGCGGGGGGTCCTACGAGCAGTACTTC. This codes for CSVAASGGSYEQYF.